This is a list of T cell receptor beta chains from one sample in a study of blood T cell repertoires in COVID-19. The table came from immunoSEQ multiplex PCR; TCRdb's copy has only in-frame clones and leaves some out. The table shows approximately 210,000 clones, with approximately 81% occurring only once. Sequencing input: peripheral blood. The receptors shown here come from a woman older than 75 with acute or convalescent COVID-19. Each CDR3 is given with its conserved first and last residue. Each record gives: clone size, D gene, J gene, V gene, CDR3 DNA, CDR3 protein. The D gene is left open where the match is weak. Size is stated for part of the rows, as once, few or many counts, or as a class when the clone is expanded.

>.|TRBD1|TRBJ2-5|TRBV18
TGTGCCAGCTCACCCCGACAGGGAGAGACCCAGTACTTC
CASSPRQGETQYF
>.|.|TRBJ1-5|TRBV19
TGTGCCAGTAGTATAGGCGGGGGCGGATATTATTTGGGGAGCAATCAGCCCCAGCATTTT
CASSIGGGGYYLGSNQPQHF
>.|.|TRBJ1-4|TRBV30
TGTGCCTGGAACCCAGGGGCTGAGGAAAAACTGTTTTTT
CAWNPGAEEKLFF
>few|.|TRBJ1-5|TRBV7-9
TGTGCCAGCAGCTTCTCTGGCAGCAATCAGCCCCAGCATTTT
CASSFSGSNQPQHF
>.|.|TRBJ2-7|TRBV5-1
TGCGCCAGCACCGACCGAAAGGACTGGACCTCCTACGAGCAGTACTTC
CASTDRKDWTSYEQYF
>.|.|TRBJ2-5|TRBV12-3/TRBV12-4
TGTGCCAGCAGTTTAGGGGTAGCAGAGACCCAGTACTTC
CASSLGVAETQYF
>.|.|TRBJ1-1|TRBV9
TGTGCCAGCAGCGTAGGAGGGGAAGCTTTCTTT
CASSVGGEAFF
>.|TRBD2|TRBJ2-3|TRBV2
TGTGCCAGCAGGGTGGGGACTAGCGGGGGCCACACAGATACGCAGTATTTT
CASRVGTSGGHTDTQYF
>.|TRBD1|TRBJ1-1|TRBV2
TGTGCCAGCAGTGGAAGACAGGGGACTGAAGCTTTCTTT
CASSGRQGTEAFF
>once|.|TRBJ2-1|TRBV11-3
TGTGCCAGCAGCGCCCTTAGTTATGAGCAGTTCTTC
CASSALSYEQFF
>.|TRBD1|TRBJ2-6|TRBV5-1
TGCGCCAGCGGGGTACAGGGGGCCTCTGGGGCCAACGTCCTGACTTTC
CASGVQGASGANVLTF
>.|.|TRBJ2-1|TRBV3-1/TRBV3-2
TGTGCCAGCAGCTTAGGGGGTAGTGGAAACAATGAGCAGTTCTTC
CASSLGGSGNNEQFF
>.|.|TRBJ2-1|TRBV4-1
TGCGCCAGCAGCCTCCCGGGGGGCAGCTACAATGAGCAGTTCTTC
CASSLPGGSYNEQFF
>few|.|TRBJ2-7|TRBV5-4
TGTGCCAGCAGCTTTATGCGGGGGCCAAACTACGAGCAGTACTTC
CASSFMRGPNYEQYF
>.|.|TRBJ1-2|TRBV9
TGTGCCAGCAGCGAATCCGGGAGGTTTGGCTATGGCTACACCTTC
CASSESGRFGYGYTF
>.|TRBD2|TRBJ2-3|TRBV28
TGTGCCAGCAACCAAGCGGGAGACACAGATACGCAGTATTTT
CASNQAGDTDTQYF
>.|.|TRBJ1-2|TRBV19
TGTGCCAGTAGTATTGAGGTTGGATTGGCTAACTATGGCTACACCTTC
CASSIEVGLANYGYTF
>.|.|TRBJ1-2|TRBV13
TGTGCCAGCAGCTCAGGGGAGTATGGCTACACCTTC
CASSSGEYGYTF
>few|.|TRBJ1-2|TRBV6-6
TGTGCCAGCAGTTACTCCTACGTTGCGGGTGGCTACACCTTC
CASSYSYVAGGYTF
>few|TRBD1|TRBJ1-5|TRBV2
TGTGCCAGCACCGGACGGGAGGGACAGTATAGCAATCAGCCCCAGCATTTT
CASTGREGQYSNQPQHF
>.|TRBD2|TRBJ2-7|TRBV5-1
TGCGCCAGCAGCTTAGGGACTAGCGGACCTACGATCCAGTACTTC
CASSLGTSGPTIQYF
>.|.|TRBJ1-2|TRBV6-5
TGTGCCAGCAGTTATGGGCCTAACTATGGCTACACCTTC
CASSYGPNYGYTF
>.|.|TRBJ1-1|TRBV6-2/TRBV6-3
TGTGCCAGCAGTTACGATCTGCGTCAGGGCGGTAGTACCACTGAAGCTTTCTTT
CASSYDLRQGGSTTEAFF
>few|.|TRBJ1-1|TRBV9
TGTGCCAGCAGCGCCGGAACTAACCATCCTTTGGCTGAAGCTTTCTTT
CASSAGTNHPLAEAFF
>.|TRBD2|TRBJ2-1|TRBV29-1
TGCAGCGTTGATAGGAGCGGGGGTGCCAGCTCCTACAATGAGCAGTTCTTC
CSVDRSGGASSYNEQFF
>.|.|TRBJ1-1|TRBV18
TGTGCCAGCTCCCACGGGCAAGACAGGAACACTGAAGCTTTCTTT
CASSHGQDRNTEAFF
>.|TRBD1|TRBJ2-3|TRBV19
TGTGCCAGTAGTATTTGGGACAGTAGCACAGATACGCAGTATTTT
CASSIWDSSTDTQYF
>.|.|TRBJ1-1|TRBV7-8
TGTGCCAGCTCCCAAGACCGGGACACTGAAGCTTTCTTT
CASSQDRDTEAFF
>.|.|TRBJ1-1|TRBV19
TGTGCCAGTAGTATGGGCAGGAACACTGAAGCTTTCTTT
CASSMGRNTEAFF
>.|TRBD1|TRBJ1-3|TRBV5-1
TGCGCCAGCAGATCGACAGGGGGCTCTGGAAACACCATATATTTT
CASRSTGGSGNTIYF
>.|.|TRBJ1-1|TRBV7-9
TGTGCCAGCAGCTTAGGGTCCCAGATCAACACTGAAGCTTTCTTT
CASSLGSQINTEAFF
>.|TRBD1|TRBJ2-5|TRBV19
TGTGCCAGTAGTTCAGGGACAGTTAAAGAGACCCAGTACTTC
CASSSGTVKETQYF
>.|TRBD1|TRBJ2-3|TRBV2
TGTGCCAGCAGCCCTGGACAGGGGTGGACAGATACGCAGTATTTT
CASSPGQGWTDTQYF
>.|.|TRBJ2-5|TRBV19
TGTGCCAGTAGTAATACGGCAGGAGGCCCGGAGACCCAGTACTTC
CASSNTAGGPETQYF
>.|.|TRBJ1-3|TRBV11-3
TGTGCCAGCAGCTTAGGCCTCGGGGGTGCTGGAAACACCATATATTTT
CASSLGLGGAGNTIYF
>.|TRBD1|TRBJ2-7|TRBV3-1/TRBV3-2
TGTGCCAGCAGTCCGACGATTAACAGGGGCGAGCAGTACTTC
CASSPTINRGEQYF
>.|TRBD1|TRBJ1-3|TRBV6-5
TGTGCCAGCAGGGGACAGCCGAGCTCTGGAAACACCATATATTTT
CASRGQPSSGNTIYF